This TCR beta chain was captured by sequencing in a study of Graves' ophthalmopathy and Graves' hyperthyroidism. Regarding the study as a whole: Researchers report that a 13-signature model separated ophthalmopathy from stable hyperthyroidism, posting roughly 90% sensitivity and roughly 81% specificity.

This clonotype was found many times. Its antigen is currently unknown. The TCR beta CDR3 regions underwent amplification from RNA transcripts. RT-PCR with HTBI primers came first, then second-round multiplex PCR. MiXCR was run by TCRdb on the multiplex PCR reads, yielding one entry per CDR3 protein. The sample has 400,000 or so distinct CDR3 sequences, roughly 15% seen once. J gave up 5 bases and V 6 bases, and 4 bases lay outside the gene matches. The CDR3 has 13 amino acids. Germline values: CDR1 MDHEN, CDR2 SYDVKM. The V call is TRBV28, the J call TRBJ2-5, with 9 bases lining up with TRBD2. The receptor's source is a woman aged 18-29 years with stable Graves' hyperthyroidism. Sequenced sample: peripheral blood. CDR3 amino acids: CASRRGGEETQYF. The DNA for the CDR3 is TGTGCCAGCAGGCGGGGGGGCGAGGAGACCCAGTACTTC.